Below, 14 T cell receptor beta chains from the same sample are listed, as sequenced in a study of blood T cell repertoires in COVID-19. Using immunoSEQ multiplex PCR, the repertoire was profiled, and TCRdb retains in-frame clones only, with some absent. The sample shows 250,000 to 350,000 clones, over 75% of them seen only once. Material for sequencing was PBMCs or T cells enriched from blood (not recorded which). The receptor source for this set is a woman in her thirties who had recovered from COVID-19.

This clone has a single count. The chain employs TRBV11-2 and TRBJ2-7; 10 nucleotides match TRBD1. This CDR3 has 17 amino acids. The germline CDR1 and CDR2 sequences are SGHAT and FQNNGV. The V gene end was trimmed by 1 base and the J gene end by 4 bases; junction bases not matched to a gene: 10. CDR3 nucleotides: TGTGCCAGCAGCTTAGCGGTAGGGGGGACAGGGGATTACGAGCAGTACTTC. Translating it yields CASSLAVGGTGDYEQYF.

V and J are TRBV10-3 and TRBJ2-3; 8 bases align to TRBD1. Trimming took 1 base from V and 1 from J; bases not matched to a gene: 4. CDR3 length: 16 amino acids. Germline lookup yields CDR1 ENHRY and CDR2 SYGVKD. In DNA form, the CDR3 reads TGTGCCATCAGTGAGTTTTACAGGGGGGGCACAGATACGCAGTATTTT. Amino acid sequence: CAISEFYRGGTDTQYF.

The chain uses TRBV30 and TRBJ1-1; TRBD1 might be the D (5 bases). V lost 1 base and J 10 bases, leaving 10 bases between the germline ends. The CDR3 extends over 11 amino acids. Germline CDR1 GTSNPN, CDR2 SVGIG (reference sequence). The CDR3 bases are TGTGCCTGGAGTGAAGACAGAAGAGCTTTCTTT. Translated, it gives CAWSEDRRAFF.

This chain links TRBV27 with TRBJ2-6, with unresolved D. From germline, CDR1 is MNHEY and CDR2 SMNVEV (reference sequence). This CDR3 comprises 16 residues. V gave up 6 bases and J gave up 2 bases, with 14 bases separating them. CDR3 coding DNA: TGTGCCAGCAGCCTACGCCACAGTGCTGGGGCCAACGTCCTGACTTTC. Its protein is CASSLRHSAGANVLTF.

V usage is TRBV28 and J usage is TRBJ2-3; perhaps TRBD2 as D (6 bases). CDR3 length: 15 residues. Trimming left V 7 bases short and J 3 bases short, with 17 bases between. Looked up from germline, CDR1 is MDHEN and CDR2 is SYDVKM. CDR3 DNA: TGTGCCAGCATCCCGACTAGTAGGGCTACAGATACGCAGTATTTT. Translation: CASIPTSRATDTQYF.

This clone was counted once. This chain connects TRBV28 to TRBJ2-5; 7 positions agree with TRBD1. The ends lost 5 bases at V and 4 bases at J; junction bases unmatched: 13. CDR1 and CDR2 from the germline V gene are MDHEN and SYDVKM. This CDR3 region has 16 residues. CDR3 sequence reads: CASSALSGQPRETQYF. The CDR3 nucleotides read TGTGCCAGCAGTGCTTTGTCGGGACAGCCCCGAGAGACCCAGTACTTC.

The chain has TRBV9 and TRBJ2-2, with D perhaps TRBD2 (7 bases). The germline V gene encodes CDR1 SGDLS and CDR2 YYNGEE. Between the trimmed V and J ends, which lost 4 bases and 4 bases, there was a span of 14 bases. The CDR3 extends over 15 amino acids. CDR3 sequence reads: CASSKGGRGTGELFF. CDR3 sequence (DNA): TGTGCCAGCAGCAAGGGGGGGCGCGGCACCGGGGAGCTGTTTTTT.

This chain connects TRBV11-3 to TRBJ2-7; weak D call: TRBD2 (7 bases). CDR3 length: 15 amino acids. V shed 5 bases and J shed 6 bases, with 20 bases lying between them. CDR1 is SGHNT and CDR2 is YENEEA in the germline V gene. The CDR3 DNA reads as TGTGCCAGCAGCCCGGGGGGCCAGGTACGGAGCGAGCAGTACTTC. It specifies CASSPGGQVRSEQYF.

V gene TRBV6-5 combines with J gene TRBJ2-4; perhaps TRBD2 as D (6 bases). This CDR3 has 14 amino acids. Trimming left V 5 bases short and J 3 bases short, with 11 bases between. In germline, CDR1 is MNHEY, CDR2 SVGAGI. CDR3 DNA sequence: TGTGCCAGCAGTACGGCGGGACTCAAAAACATTCAGTACTTC. Encoded protein: CASSTAGLKNIQYF.

The chain combines TRBV13 with TRBJ2-5; 7 bases line up with TRBD1. The V gene's germline CDR1 is PRHDT and CDR2 FYEKMQ (reference sequence). This CDR3 spans 15 amino acids. Trimming removed 5 bases from V and 4 bases from J; junction bases left unmatched: 10. The CDR3 DNA sequence: TGTGCCAGCAGCCCGGGACCTACAGGGGCAGAGACCCAGTACTTC. Translating it yields CASSPGPTGAETQYF.

The V gene is TRBV19, the J gene TRBJ2-1, with 10 positions matching TRBD2. This CDR3 contains 17 residues. After removal of 5 bases from V and 7 bases from J, the junction contained 14 bases not matched to a gene. Germline V gene lookup returns CDR1 LNHDA and CDR2 SQIVND (reference sequence). CDR3 loop: CASSFRRAGGVGNEQFF. The CDR3 region has the DNA TGTGCCAGTAGTTTTCGACGAGCGGGAGGGGTGGGAAATGAGCAGTTCTTC.

The chain recombines TRBV2 with TRBJ2-7; D not resolved. Trimming took off 6 bases at V and 4 bases at J, with 10 bases between the two ends. The CDR3 consists of 12 residues. In germline, CDR1 is SNHLY, CDR2 FYNNEI. The CDR3 bases are TGTGCCAGCAGGGCAGAGGTATACGAGCAGTACTTC. The encoded protein is CASRAEVYEQYF.

The table lists this clone with a count of one. The V call is TRBV9, the J call TRBJ2-3, with 11 bases identical to TRBD2. This CDR3 contains 15 residues. The germline CDR1 and CDR2 sequences are SGDLS and YYNGEE. V trimming: 0 bases; J trimming: 6 bases; junction bases outside the gene matches: 3. CDR3 region: CASSVVSGGADTQYF. The CDR3 DNA follows: TGTGCCAGCAGCGTAGTTAGCGGGGGGGCCGATACGCAGTATTTT.

The genes are TRBV28 and TRBJ1-5; D not certain. V was shortened by 5 bases and J by 2 bases, with 16 bases between the two germline ends. This CDR3 region has 16 residues. Looked up from germline, CDR1 is MDHEN and CDR2 is SYDVKM. The CDR3 DNA reads TGTGCCAGCAGTCCTCACCTATTCTCGGGCAATCAGCCCCAGCATTTT. It translates to CASSPHLFSGNQPQHF.